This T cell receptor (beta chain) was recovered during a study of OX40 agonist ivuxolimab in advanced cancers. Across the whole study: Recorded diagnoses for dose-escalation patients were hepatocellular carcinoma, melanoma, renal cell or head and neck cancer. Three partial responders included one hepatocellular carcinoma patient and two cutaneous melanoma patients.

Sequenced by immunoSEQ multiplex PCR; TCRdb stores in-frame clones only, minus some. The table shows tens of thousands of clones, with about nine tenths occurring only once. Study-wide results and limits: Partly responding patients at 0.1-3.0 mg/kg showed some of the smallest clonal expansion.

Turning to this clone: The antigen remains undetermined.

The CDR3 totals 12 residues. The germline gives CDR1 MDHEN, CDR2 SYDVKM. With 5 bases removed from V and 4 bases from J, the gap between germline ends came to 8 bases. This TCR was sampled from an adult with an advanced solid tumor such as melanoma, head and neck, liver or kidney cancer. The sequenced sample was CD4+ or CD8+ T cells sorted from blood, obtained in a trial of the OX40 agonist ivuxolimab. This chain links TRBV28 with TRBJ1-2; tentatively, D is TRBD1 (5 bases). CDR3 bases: TGTGCCAGCAGTCCAGGGATCTATGGCTACACCTTC. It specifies CASSPGIYGYTF.